These T cell receptor beta chains were read from a single sample in a study of type 1 regulatory T cells. The antigens of these receptors remain unknown. MiXCR, run by TCRdb on the reads, gives a single entry per CDR3 protein. Altogether around 69,000 distinct CDR3 sequences are present, nearly 65% being singletons, with the ten largest covering 7.6%. The specimen sequenced was cultured T cells, either the whole culture or a sorted T cell fraction (not recorded which). The receptors derive from a human donor in good health. Both conserved end residues are part of each CDR3. D genes are given only for firm matches. Rows may omit the clone size; those that give it use once, few, many or a size class.

D gene,clone size,J gene,V gene,CDR3 DNA,CDR3 protein
-,few,TRBJ1-5,TRBV20-1,TGCAGTGCTACGGGGTCTAATCAGCCCCAGCATTTT,CSATGSNQPQHF
-,-,TRBJ2-1,TRBV28,TGTGCCAGCAGTACCCCTAGTAAACCCTACAATGAGCAGTTCTTC,CASSTPSKPYNEQFF
-,-,TRBJ2-3,TRBV12-3/TRBV12-4,TGTGCCAGCACCCCGGGGGGGACAGAAGTCACAGATACGCAGTATTTT,CASTPGGTEVTDTQYF
TRBD2,-,TRBJ2-3,TRBV29-1,TGCAGCGTCGACCTAGCGGGAGCCACGGATACGCAGTATTTT,CSVDLAGATDTQYF
-,few,TRBJ1-1,TRBV6-1,TGTGCCAGCAGTGAAGGGGGATTTGGGGGGCGTAACACTGAAGCTTTCTTT,CASSEGGFGGRNTEAFF
-,-,TRBJ2-7,TRBV20-1,TGCAGTGCTAGCAACCAGGGCGACGTTCTGGGCTACGAGCAGTACTTC,CSASNQGDVLGYEQYF
-,-,TRBJ1-1,TRBV6-4,TGTGCCAGTAGAGGGGAGACTTACACTGAAGCTTTCTTT,CASRGETYTEAFF
-,few,TRBJ2-1,TRBV29-1,TGCAGCGTTGGACTCACCGCGGGGAATGAGCAGTTCTTC,CSVGLTAGNEQFF
TRBD2,-,TRBJ2-3,TRBV12-3/TRBV12-4,TGTGCCAGCAGCTTAAGCGGGAGTGGAACAGATACGCAGTATTTT,CASSLSGSGTDTQYF
-,few,TRBJ1-2,TRBV20-1,TGCAGTGCGCCGGGACAATCTACAAGGGATGGCTACACCTTC,CSAPGQSTRDGYTF
TRBD1,-,TRBJ2-6,TRBV4-3,TGCGCCAGCAGCCAAGATTTAATAGGGGGACAGGGCTCTGGGGCCAACGTCCTGACTTTC,CASSQDLIGGQGSGANVLTF
-,few,TRBJ2-2,TRBV18,TGTGCCAGCTCACCACATCAGGGGAACACCGGGGAGCTGTTTTTT,CASSPHQGNTGELFF
-,-,TRBJ1-4,TRBV7-2,TGTGCCAGCAGCTTAGCGGATAGGGGGAGTGAAAAACTGTTTTTT,CASSLADRGSEKLFF
-,few,TRBJ2-6,TRBV10-2,TGCGCCAGCAGAGTCTCTGGGGCCAACGTCCTGACTTTC,CASRVSGANVLTF
TRBD2,-,TRBJ2-3,TRBV5-1,TGCGCCAGCAGGAGCGGGCTAGCGGGGATCACAGATACGCAGTATTTT,CASRSGLAGITDTQYF
-,-,TRBJ1-2,TRBV5-1,TGCGCCAGCAGCTCGGAACCGACAGGAGACTATGGCTACACCTTC,CASSSEPTGDYGYTF
TRBD2,-,TRBJ2-3,TRBV25-1,TGTGCCAGGCGACCAGCGGGAGATGCAGATACGCAGTATTTT,CARRPAGDADTQYF
-,-,TRBJ1-4,TRBV9,TGTGCCAGCAGCGTTTCAGGGATACCCGAAAAACTGTTTTTT,CASSVSGIPEKLFF
-,-,TRBJ1-1,TRBV25-1,TGTGCCAGCAGTGATGGGGTAATGAACACTGAAGCTTTCTTT,CASSDGVMNTEAFF
TRBD2,-,TRBJ2-1,TRBV6-2/TRBV6-3,TGTGCCAGTGGTGGGGGACTAGCAAACTACAATGAGCAGTTCTTC,CASGGGLANYNEQFF
-,-,TRBJ1-6,TRBV27,TGTGCCAGCAGACCGGGACAAAGATATAATTCACCCCTCCACTTT,CASRPGQRYNSPLHF
-,few,TRBJ2-7,TRBV25-1,TGTGCCAGCAGCCCCGTGTCCCTCTCCTACGAGCAGTACTTC,CASSPVSLSYEQYF
TRBD1,-,TRBJ2-3,TRBV6-5,TGTGCCAGCAGTTCTACTGGGACAGCTAGCACAGATACGCAGTATTTT,CASSSTGTASTDTQYF
TRBD2,medium-sized,TRBJ2-3,TRBV7-3,TGTGCCACTGCTGCGTCTCTAGCGGGCACAGATACGCAGTATTTT,CATAASLAGTDTQYF
-,-,TRBJ2-3,TRBV2,TGTGCCAGTAAGTTCGGGCCTCGCTTGCCAGATACGCAGTATTTT,CASKFGPRLPDTQYF
TRBD1,few,TRBJ2-3,TRBV3-1,TGTGCCAGCAGCCATCTCGGCAGGGGGAGCACAGATACGCAGTATTTT,CASSHLGRGSTDTQYF
TRBD1,few,TRBJ2-1,TRBV24-1,TGTGCCACCAGTGAGTATCAGGGGGCAAATGAGCAGTTCTTC,CATSEYQGANEQFF
TRBD2,few,TRBJ2-5,TRBV20-1,TGCAGTGCTAGAGATCCGACTAGCGTCCCCCAAGAGACCCAGTACTTC,CSARDPTSVPQETQYF
-,-,TRBJ2-7,TRBV20-1,TGCAGTGCTAGAGACCCTAAAATTAACTACGAGCAGTACTTC,CSARDPKINYEQYF
-,once,TRBJ1-1,TRBV5-1,TGCGCCAGCAGCTTGGACGGCCCAATGAACACTGAAGCTTTCTTT,CASSLDGPMNTEAFF
-,-,TRBJ2-3,TRBV20-1,TGCAGTGCCCCGGACCTCAGGGCAGATACGCAGTATTTT,CSAPDLRADTQYF
TRBD1,-,TRBJ2-7,TRBV18,TGTGCCAGCTCACTCGGACAGGTTGGCGAGCAGTACTTC,CASSLGQVGEQYF
-,-,TRBJ2-7,TRBV9,TGTGCCAGCAGTACAACGAGTGGGGCTACGATTATTTACGAGCAGTACTTC,CASSTTSGATIIYEQYF
-,-,TRBJ2-2,TRBV6-5,TGTGCCAGCAGTTACCCTTTCACCGGGGAGCTGTTTTTT,CASSYPFTGELFF
-,-,TRBJ1-1,TRBV5-1,TGCGCCAGCAGCTTTAGACCGGGAGTCACCGAAGAAGCTTTCTTT,CASSFRPGVTEEAFF
-,-,TRBJ1-2,TRBV5-1,TGCGCCAGCAGCTTGGCCGGGGGAAGTGGCTACACCTTC,CASSLAGGSGYTF
TRBD1,-,TRBJ1-2,TRBV10-3,TGTGCCATCAGCCCGGACAGGGCTAACTATGGCTACACCTTC,CAISPDRANYGYTF
TRBD2,-,TRBJ2-5,TRBV5-4,TGTGCCAGCAGCTTGGATAGCGGGAGGAGCCAAGAGACCCAGTACTTC,CASSLDSGRSQETQYF
TRBD2,-,TRBJ2-1,TRBV27,TGTGCCAGCGCCCACCGCGGAAGCGGGAGGCGGCTTTACAATGAGCAGTTCTTC,CASAHRGSGRRLYNEQFF
TRBD2,-,TRBJ2-3,TRBV12-3/TRBV12-4,TGTGCCAGCAGCCGGGAGGGGCTAGCGGGAGTAAAAGATACGCAGTATTTT,CASSREGLAGVKDTQYF
TRBD2,-,TRBJ2-1,TRBV25-1,TGTGCCAGCAGTGGGACTAGCGGGAGATATGAGCAGTTCTTC,CASSGTSGRYEQFF
-,-,TRBJ2-7,TRBV20-1,TGCAGTGCTAGAGACCCCGGGGGATCCTACGAGCAGTACTTC,CSARDPGGSYEQYF
-,few,TRBJ2-4,TRBV4-1,TGCGCCAGCAGCCAAGTAGGGCGGAACAAAAACATTCAGTACTTC,CASSQVGRNKNIQYF
-,-,TRBJ2-1,TRBV5-1,TGCGCCAGCGGAGACGGGACCGAGCATGGTGAGCAGTTCTTC,CASGDGTEHGEQFF
-,-,TRBJ1-1,TRBV5-1,TGCGCCAGCAGCTTGGGGGGCTCGTTCACTGAAGCTTTCTTT,CASSLGGSFTEAFF
-,once,TRBJ2-3,TRBV19,TGTGCCAGTAGTATTGGGGATACGCAGTATTTT,CASSIGDTQYF